This T cell receptor (beta chain) derives from a study of blood T cell repertoires in COVID-19. At the level of the study: T cells, B-cell-depleted T cells, or PBMCs provided the cDNA or gDNA that served as material.

Only in-frame clones appear in the TCRdb table, and some are missing; sequencing was by immunoSEQ multiplex PCR. Here the sample spans about 93,000 clones, roughly 90% being singletons. J was trimmed by 7 bases and V by 5 bases; bases with no gene match: 7. From germline, CDR1 is SGHAT and CDR2 FQNNGV. This CDR3 region has 13 residues. This chain joins TRBV11-2 and TRBJ1-1; 7 bases map to TRBD1. Sequencing was done on a sample of peripheral blood. This clonotype originated in a human donor with active COVID-19. The donor label of this sample is uncertain. The CDR3 DNA reads as TGTGCCAGCAGCACTCTTGACAGGGTTGAAGCTTTCTTT. Protein product: CASSTLDRVEAFF. Filled out from reference TRBV11-2 and TRBJ1-1, the complete variable domain reads EAGVAQSPRYKIIEKRQSVAFWCNPISGHATLYWYQQILGQGPKLLIQFQNNGVVDDSQLPKDRFSAERLKGVDSTLKIQPAKLEDSAVYLCASSTLDRVEAFFGQGTRLTVV.